The rows below give T cell receptor beta chains drawn from one sample of a study of T cell repertoires in cytomegalovirus infection. TCRdb reprocessed the reads via MiXCR and lists one record per CDR3 protein. Of approximately 990,000 distinct CDR3 sequences listed, 31% were seen once; the top ten hold around an eighth. These receptors' antigens are unknown. The sample here was cultured CD8+ T cells from PBMCs, taken from culture after CMV antigen stimulation. All receptors come from a human donor in good health (CMV status not recorded). Some clones in this sample may be carry-over from other donors' samples. Each CDR3 is given with its conserved first and last residue. Fields, in order: clone size, V gene, J gene, D gene, CDR3 protein, CDR3 DNA. The D gene is left open where the match is weak. The size of a clone is reported for some rows only, either as once, few or many, or as a class for expanded clones.

few	TRBV12-5	TRBJ1-5	TRBD1	CASGFSGQANQPQHF	TGTGCTAGTGGTTTCAGCGGACAGGCTAATCAGCCCCAGCATTTT
few	TRBV15	TRBJ2-1	TRBD2	CATSTSGGAHNEQFF	TGTGCCACCAGCACCAGCGGGGGGGCCCACAATGAGCAGTTCTTC
few	TRBV7-6	TRBJ1-2	-	CASSLVWGDTNYGYTF	TGTGCCAGCAGCTTAGTATGGGGGGATACTAACTATGGCTACACCTTC
-	TRBV6-2/TRBV6-3	TRBJ2-2	-	CASSTDPGELFF	TGTGCCAGCAGTACCGACCCCGGGGAGCTGTTTTTT
-	TRBV27	TRBJ2-7	-	CASMGTSYEQYF	TGTGCCAGCATGGGAACCTCCTACGAGCAGTACTTC
-	TRBV4-3	TRBJ2-6	TRBD2	CASSQDSGGTSGANVLTF	TGCGCCAGCAGCCAAGATAGCGGGGGCACCTCTGGGGCCAACGTCCTGACTTTC
few	TRBV7-6	TRBJ2-1	TRBD2	CASSLGRGGRYNEQFF	TGTGCCAGCAGCTTAGGACGGGGGGGCAGATACAATGAGCAGTTCTTC
few	TRBV11-2	TRBJ2-1	TRBD1	CASSLLQGANEQFF	TGTGCCAGCAGCCTTCTACAGGGGGCGAATGAGCAGTTCTTC
-	TRBV12-5	TRBJ1-2	TRBD1	CASCFSVDRLYGYTF	TGTGCTAGTTGTTTTTCGGTGGACAGGCTCTATGGCTACACCTTC
-	TRBV19	TRBJ1-2	-	CASRGGLGYTF	TGTGCCAGCCGCGGGGGGCTCGGCTACACCTTC
-	TRBV4-3	TRBJ1-1	-	CASSQDVGWTEAFF	TGCGCCAGCAGCCAAGATGTTGGGTGGACTGAAGCTTTCTTT
few	TRBV27	TRBJ1-3	-	CASSPYGRFSGNTIYF	TGTGCCAGCAGTCCCTACGGTCGTTTCTCTGGAAACACCATATATTTT
few	TRBV6-1	TRBJ2-3	TRBD2	CASSERLAGGPDTQYF	TGTGCCAGCAGTGAAAGACTAGCGGGGGGCCCAGATACGCAGTATTTT
many	TRBV6-2/TRBV6-3	TRBJ1-5	-	CASSYGRLGNQPQHF	TGTGCCAGCAGTTACGGAAGGTTGGGCAATCAGCCCCAGCATTTT
-	TRBV12-3/TRBV12-4	TRBJ2-7	-	CASSLRAPGSPGGEQYF	TGTGCCAGCAGTTTAAGGGCCCCAGGGTCACCCGGGGGCGAGCAGTACTTC
few	TRBV7-3	TRBJ2-5	TRBD1	CASSLRGQGAWQETQYF	TGTGCCAGCAGCTTACGCGGACAGGGGGCATGGCAAGAGACCCAGTACTTC
many	TRBV7-2	TRBJ2-7	-	CASSLPRILSDEQYF	TGTGCCAGCAGCTTACCCCGCATTCTATCCGACGAGCAGTACTTC
many	TRBV12-3/TRBV12-4	TRBJ2-1	TRBD2	CASSQGTSGGRDYNEQFF	TGTGCCAGCAGTCAAGGGACTAGCGGGGGGCGGGACTACAATGAGCAGTTCTTC
few	TRBV5-4	TRBJ1-1	-	CASSPLLGDRDTEAFF	TGTGCCAGCAGCCCCTTGTTGGGGGATAGGGACACTGAAGCTTTCTTT
few	TRBV7-9	TRBJ2-1	TRBD1	CASSYPLEGALYNEQFF	TGTGCCAGCAGCTACCCCTTAGAGGGGGCCTTATACAATGAGCAGTTCTTC
-	TRBV10-2	TRBJ2-7	-	CASSDIVLRGLDSPSYEQYF	TGCGCCAGCAGTGATATAGTCCTACGGGGCCTCGACTCACCGAGCTACGAGCAGTACTTC
many	TRBV7-3	TRBJ2-1	TRBD1	CASSLTGGVSYNEQFF	TGTGCCAGCAGTTTAACAGGGGGCGTATCCTACAATGAGCAGTTCTTC
-	TRBV27	TRBJ2-7	-	CASASQGGSYEQYF	TGTGCCAGTGCCTCTCAGGGGGGTTCCTACGAGCAGTACTTC
-	TRBV7-3	TRBJ2-1	-	CASGGGSGADEQFF	TGTGCCAGCGGGGGGGGCTCAGGGGCGGATGAGCAGTTCTTC
few	TRBV4-1	TRBJ1-1	-	CASTLPGISNTEAFF	TGCGCCAGCACCCTGCCGGGAATTTCGAACACTGAAGCTTTCTTT
few	TRBV12-5	TRBJ1-2	TRBD1	CASGLVQDRASGYTF	TGTGCTAGTGGTTTGGTACAAGACAGGGCCTCTGGCTACACCTTC
-	TRBV19	TRBJ1-1	-	CASSLGHNDVRTEAFF	TGTGCCAGTAGTTTGGGACATAACGACGTAAGGACTGAAGCTTTCTTT
-	TRBV15	TRBJ2-1	-	CATSSRDETYNEQFF	TGTGCCACCAGCAGCCGGGACGAGACTTACAATGAGCAGTTCTTC
few	TRBV19	TRBJ1-4	-	CASSVAGTRSEKLFF	TGTGCCAGTAGTGTCGCCGGGACCCGGAGTGAAAAACTGTTTTTT
-	TRBV5-1	TRBJ1-6	-	CASSLRAGTVNSPLHF	TGCGCCAGCAGCCTCAGAGCCGGGACGGTGAATTCACCCCTCCACTTT
-	TRBV4-3	TRBJ1-1	-	CASSQDWGDTEAFF	TGCGCCAGCAGCCAAGACTGGGGGGACACTGAAGCTTTCTTT
-	TRBV5-1	TRBJ2-2	-	CPSSLAAVENTGELFF	TGCCCCAGCAGCTTGGCCGCGGTAGAAAACACCGGGGAGCTGTTTTTT
few	TRBV2	TRBJ2-1	-	CAREGDTVF	TGTGCCAGGGAAGGGGACACAGTCTTC
-	TRBV29-1	TRBJ1-2	-	CSVGPINYGYTF	TGCAGCGTCGGTCCGATTAACTATGGCTACACCTTC
-	TRBV6-5	TRBJ2-2	TRBD1	CASSYPYRGADTGELFF	TGTGCCAGCAGTTACCCCTACAGGGGGGCGGACACCGGGGAGCTGTTTTTT
few	TRBV27	TRBJ1-1	-	CASRPNTGRDTEAFF	TGTGCCAGCAGGCCCAATACAGGGCGGGACACTGAAGCTTTCTTT
many	TRBV7-6	TRBJ1-1	-	CASSLVGMEAFF	TGTGCCAGCAGCTTAGTTGGGATGGAAGCTTTCTTT
-	TRBV12-3/TRBV12-4	TRBJ1-5	TRBD1	CASSGGTGRRSNQPQHF	TGTGCCAGCAGTGGGGGGACAGGTAGACGGAGCAATCAGCCCCAGCATTTT
-	TRBV6-2/TRBV6-3	TRBJ1-5	TRBD1	CASSLPTGGYSNQPQHF	TGTGCCAGCAGTCTCCCGACAGGGGGTTATAGCAATCAGCCCCAGCATTTT
-	TRBV7-3	TRBJ2-5	TRBD2	CASSPRLAETQYF	TGTGCCAGCAGCCCGAGACTAGCGGAGACCCAGTACTTC
few	TRBV6-1	TRBJ2-2	-	CASSEAPRDTGELFF	TGTGCCAGCAGTGAAGCACCAAGAGATACCGGGGAGCTGTTTTTT
many	TRBV19	TRBJ1-6	-	CATGGWGRSPLHF	TGTGCCACCGGGGGATGGGGGCGGTCACCCCTCCACTTT
-	TRBV6-2/TRBV6-3	TRBJ2-1	-	CVSRDHSYNEQFF	TGTGTCAGCAGAGACCACTCCTACAATGAGCAGTTCTTC
-	TRBV5-5	TRBJ2-2	TRBD1	CASSPWTGVTGELFF	TGTGCCAGCAGCCCGTGGACAGGGGTCACCGGGGAGCTGTTTTTT
few	TRBV4-2	TRBJ1-6	TRBD1	CASSPRDRGTDSPLHF	TGTGCCAGCAGCCCCCGGGACAGGGGTACAGATTCACCCCTCCACTTT
few	TRBV7-6	TRBJ2-3	-	CASSFPGPYEATDTQYF	TGTGCCAGCAGCTTCCCGGGACCCTACGAGGCCACAGATACGCAGTATTTT
-	TRBV29-1	TRBJ2-1	-	CSVEAVDYNEQFF	TGCAGCGTTGAGGCAGTCGACTACAATGAGCAGTTCTTC
few	TRBV7-8	TRBJ2-7	-	CASSLRQSTYEQYF	TGTGCCAGCAGCCTCAGACAGTCCACCTACGAGCAGTACTTC
-	TRBV3-1	TRBJ2-7	TRBD1	CASSQPGQGFPIYEQYF	TGTGCCAGCAGCCAGCCGGGACAGGGGTTTCCTATTTACGAGCAGTACTTC
-	TRBV6-6	TRBJ2-7	-	CASSSHSSGDEQYF	TGTGCCAGCAGTTCCCACTCTTCGGGGGACGAGCAGTACTTC
-	TRBV11-2	TRBJ2-1	TRBD2	CASSTLAGPHNEQFF	TGTGCCAGCAGCACACTAGCGGGCCCCCACAATGAGCAGTTCTTC
few	TRBV5-4	TRBJ1-4	-	CASSLGNNEKLFF	TGTGCCAGCAGCTTGGGAAATAATGAAAAACTGTTTTTT